This T cell receptor (beta chain) appears in the sequencing data of a study of blood T cell repertoires in COVID-19. About the study: COVID-19 samples from acute and convalescent phases originated in the United States, Italy and Spain.

With 3 bases removed from V and 7 bases from J, the gap between germline ends came to 12 bases. The CDR3 is made up of 13 amino acids. Germline CDR1 is LGHDT and CDR2 is YNNKEL (reference sequence). Generated by immunoSEQ multiplex PCR, the TCRdb table keeps only in-frame clones and is missing some. The data contain fewer than 200,000 clones, about four fifths of them singletons. The material sequenced was peripheral blood. The origin of this receptor is a man in his sixties or seventies with active or convalescent COVID-19. J is TRBJ1-1 and V is TRBV3-1 (or the pseudogene TRBV3-2), with D maybe TRBD1 (6 bases). The DNA for the CDR3 is TGTGCCAGCAGCCAGAGGTTAGGGGGTGAAGCTTTCTTT. This sequence encodes CASSQRLGGEAFF.